This T cell receptor beta chain stems from a study of T cell changes during pregnancy in multiple sclerosis. The germline CDR1 and CDR2 sequences are SGHNT and YYREEE (reference sequence). Trimming left V 0 bases short and J 8 bases short, with 16 bases between. The length of the CDR3 is 15 residues. Repertoires were generated with immunoSEQ multiplex PCR, while TCRdb's copy carries only in-frame clones and drops some. The data show about 21,000 clones, about 88% seen once. This sequence was found in a female donor in good health, enrolled as a control in a pregnancy study. The input for sequencing was CD4+ T cells from peripheral blood mononuclear cells, taken in the first trimester of pregnancy. The genes are TRBV5-4 and TRBJ2-3; D possibly corresponds to TRBD1 (5 bases). CDR3 amino acids: CASSLEGQGKGTQYF. Here the CDR3 DNA reads TGTGCCAGCAGCTTGGAGGGGCAGGGTAAGGGTACGCAGTATTTT.